These 27 T cell receptor beta chains share one sample of origin, sequenced in a study of HIV-infected children after antiretroviral therapy interruption. Treatment meaning: PENTA 11 planned treatment interruption arm or continuous ART arm. The TCR library was built from RNA with a 3' RACE protocol and unique molecular identifiers. Each CDR3 protein is one row after TCRdb ran MiXCR on the 3' RACE reads. The sample has approximately 95,000 distinct CDR3 sequences, 6.9% seen once; the top ten hold 0.9% to 1.4%. Source: CD45RA+ CD4+ T cells from PBMCs, pooled from several time points, taken from a donor given antiretroviral therapy, either interrupted or continuous. Subset meaning: naive CD4+ CD45RA+ CD45RO- T cells. The source of these receptors is a pool of human donors with HIV.

This clonotype came up many times. The rearrangement links TRBV20-1 to TRBJ1-2; 8 nucleotides match TRBD1. With 2 bases clipped from V and 3 bases from J, the junction kept 2 bases outside the gene matches. CDR3 length: 13 amino acids. CDR1 is DFQATT and CDR2 is SNEGSKA in the germline V gene (reference sequence). The CDR3 loop reads CSARPGGYYGYTF. CDR3 bases: TGCAGTGCTAGACCAGGGGGCTACTATGGCTACACCTTC.

This clonotype was recorded many times. The chain combines TRBV25-1 with TRBJ2-7; D remains ambiguous. The CDR3 is made up of 11 amino acids. Germline CDR1 and CDR2: MGHDK and SYGVNS. Trimming took 4 bases from V and 4 from J, leaving 5 bases between them. The CDR3, as DNA: TGTGCCAGCAGTGCGTGGTACGAGCAGTACTTC. It encodes CASSAWYEQYF.

At least ten counts were recorded for this clonotype. The chain has TRBV4-2 and TRBJ1-2; no firm D call. From germline, CDR1 is LGHNA and CDR2 YNFKEQ. The CDR3 loop spans 14 amino acids. The V gene lost 0 bases and the J gene lost 1 base, with 6 bases spanning the gap. The CDR3 protein is CASSQESFNYGYTF. The CDR3 DNA follows: TGTGCCAGCAGCCAAGAGAGCTTTAACTATGGCTACACCTTC.

This clonotype was recorded at least ten times. CDR3 nucleotide sequence: TGTGCCAGCAGTCCCACAGGTTATGAGGGGTCGTCCTACGAGCAGTACTTC. It is translated as CASSPTGYEGSSYEQYF. The chain is built from TRBV12-3 or TRBV12-4 and TRBJ2-7; either TRBD1 or TRBD2 may supply D (5 bases each). The CDR3 runs to 17 residues. V was pared by 5 bases and J by 1 base, with 21 bases between.

The rearrangement links TRBV24-1 to TRBJ2-1, with D perhaps being TRBD1 or TRBD2 (5 bases each). The germline V and J ends were trimmed by 0 bases and 10 bases, with 9 bases remaining between them. There are 13 residues in the CDR3. Germline V lookup: CDR1 KGHDR, CDR2 SFDVKD. CDR3 amino acids: CATSDLLGDEQFF. CDR3 bases: TGTGCCACCAGTGATTTGCTCGGGGACGAGCAGTTCTTC.

The chain joins TRBV19 to TRBJ2-1; D tentatively fits TRBD1 or TRBD2 (5 bases each). From germline, CDR1 is LNHDA and CDR2 SQIVND (reference sequence). This CDR3 contains 16 residues. Trimming took 4 bases from V and 5 from J, leaving 18 bases between them. The CDR3 spells CASSTGKGRKNNEQFF. The DNA of the CDR3 is TGTGCCAGTAGTACGGGCAAGGGACGCAAAAACAATGAGCAGTTCTTC.

This clonotype was seen repeatedly, ten times or more. The chain combines TRBV18 with TRBJ1-1; TRBD1 might be the D (5 bases). The germline CDR1 and CDR2 sequences are KGHSH and LQKENI. V gave up 0 bases and J gave up 4 bases, with 9 bases separating them. There are 14 residues in the CDR3. CDR3 residues: CASSPPGGATEAFF. DNA for the CDR3: TGTGCCAGCTCACCACCGGGAGGGGCCACTGAAGCTTTCTTT.

The sample holds many counts of this clonotype. This chain connects TRBV2 to TRBJ2-1, with D perhaps matching TRBD1 (6 bases). There are 15 residues in the CDR3. Germline-derived CDR1 and CDR2 are SNHLY and FYNNEI. Trimming left V 6 bases short and J 7 bases short, with 19 bases between. The CDR3 nucleotides are TGTGCCAGCAGCTACAGGGACCTTTTGGGGAATGAGCAGTTCTTC. Amino acid sequence: CASSYRDLLGNEQFF.

This clonotype was picked up many times. The junction departs from the called germline gene at one end, perhaps through a read error. The rearrangement uses TRBV5-1 and TRBJ1-4, with TRBD1 matching 11 bases. The CDR3 has 17 amino acids. Germline CDR1 reads SGHRS; CDR2 reads YFSETQ. As DNA, the CDR3 is TGCGTCAGCAGCTGGCGTATCGGACAGGGGGCAACTGAAAAACTGTTTTTT. Translation gives CVSSWRIGQGATEKLFF.

In this sample, this clonotype turned up a few times. At one end the junction does not follow the germline gene, possibly because of a read error. The rearrangement links TRBV6-4 to TRBJ2-2; the D gene is possibly TRBD2 (6 bases). The CDR3 covers 17 residues. The germline gives CDR1 MRHNA, CDR2 SNTAGT. In DNA form, the CDR3 reads TGTGCCACCAGTGACTCAAGGCGGGGTCCCGACACCGGGGAGCTGTTTTTT. Translating it yields CATSDSRRGPDTGELFF.

This clonotype was observed at least ten times. CDR3 sequence: CASSRTANHEQYF. The CDR3 nucleotides are TGTGCCAGTAGCCGGACAGCGAACCACGAGCAGTACTTC. The chain employs TRBV19 and TRBJ2-7, with a weak D call TRBD1 (6 bases). The CDR3 has 13 amino acids. The V end was cut by 6 bases, the J end by 5 bases, with 14 bases between. Germline V gene sequence: CDR1 LNHDA, CDR2 SQIVND (reference sequence). The entire variable domain, with the rest obtained from reference TRBV19 and TRBJ2-7, is as follows: DGGITQSPKYLFRKEGQNVTLSCEQNLNHDAMYWYRQDPGQGLRLIYYSQIVNDFQKGDIAEGYSVSREKKESFPLTVTSAQKNPTAFYLCASSRTANHEQYFGPGTRLTVT.

This clonotype has a count of ten or more. V is TRBV7-8 and J is TRBJ2-5; no clear D. CDR3 length: 16 residues. The V gene's germline CDR1 is SGHVS and CDR2 FQNEAQ. The germline V and J ends were trimmed by 0 bases and 3 bases, with 14 bases remaining between them. The CDR3 bases are TGTGCCAGCAGCTTAGCCCGGTTCCCCCGAAAAGAGACCCAGTACTTC. It translates to CASSLARFPRKETQYF.

The chain uses TRBV19 and TRBJ1-4; D is unresolved. The CDR3 totals 15 residues. The V gene lost 1 base and the J gene lost 10 bases, with 16 bases spanning the gap. Per germline, CDR1 LNHDA and CDR2 SQIVND (reference sequence). The CDR3 reads CASSIAPGPSGKLFF. The CDR3 nucleotides are TGTGCCAGTAGTATAGCCCCAGGCCCCAGCGGAAAACTGTTTTTT.

This clonotype was picked up a small number of times. V and J are TRBV19 and TRBJ1-5; D is uncertain. Looked up from germline, CDR1 is LNHDA and CDR2 is SQIVND (reference sequence). This CDR3 has 12 amino acids. With 7 bases removed from V and 6 bases from J, the gap between germline ends came to 10 bases. The CDR3 loop is CASTLFGQPQHF. The CDR3 bases are TGTGCCAGTACCCTGTTCGGTCAGCCCCAGCATTTT.

This clonotype has a count of ten or more. The chain uses TRBV11-3 and TRBJ2-7, with TRBD1 identical over 7 bases. This CDR3 contains 13 residues. V trimming: 5 bases; J trimming: 5 bases; junction bases outside the gene matches: 6. CDR1 SGHNT and CDR2 YENEEA come from the germline V gene. CDR3 coding DNA: TGTGCCAGCAGCCTATCCGGGACAGACGAGCAGTACTTC. This encodes CASSLSGTDEQYF.

This clonotype has a count of ten or more. This sequence joins TRBV7-2 and TRBJ2-3, with D possibly TRBD1 on 6 matching bases. Germline CDR1 reads SGHTA; CDR2 reads FQGNSA. Trimming removed 3 bases at V and 6 bases at J, with 10 bases between. This CDR3 comprises 13 residues. The CDR3 protein is CASSFHREDTQYF. The CDR3 DNA follows: TGTGCCAGCAGCTTTCACAGGGAGGATACGCAGTATTTT.

This clonotype came up many times. This CDR3 is CASSSAGTGNYEQYF. The DNA of the CDR3 is TGTGCCAGCAGTTCCGCCGGGACAGGGAACTACGAGCAGTACTTC. The rearrangement joins TRBV27 to TRBJ2-7; 9 bases fit TRBD1. CDR1 is MNHEY and CDR2 is SMNVEV in the germline V gene (reference sequence). The V segment lost 4 bases and the J segment 3 bases; nucleotides outside the gene matches: 7. The CDR3 extends over 15 amino acids.

This clonotype has just a few counts. The chain is built from TRBV18 and TRBJ1-1; D not certain. This CDR3 is built from 16 residues. CDR1 and CDR2 from the germline V gene are KGHSH and LQKENI. V lost 1 base, J lost 0 bases, and 12 bases lay in between. The CDR3 here is CASSPLRPVMNTEAFF. In DNA, the CDR3 is TGTGCCAGCTCACCACTTCGGCCAGTCATGAACACTGAAGCTTTCTTT.

This clonotype appeared many times. The CDR3 DNA sequence: TGCAGTGCTAGGATTCCAGGGTTCAACTATGGCTACACCTTC. Protein sequence: CSARIPGFNYGYTF. The chain recombines TRBV20-1 with TRBJ1-2; D is perhaps TRBD1 (5 bases). CDR3 length: 14 residues. The germline V and J ends were trimmed by 3 bases and 2 bases, with 13 bases remaining between them. Germline-derived CDR1 and CDR2 are DFQATT and SNEGSKA (reference sequence).

This clonotype was observed many times. The chain links TRBV11-2 to TRBJ2-3; D not resolved. V was clipped by 5 bases and J by 2 bases, with 14 bases between them. This CDR3 region has 15 residues. CDR1 is SGHAT, CDR2 FQNNGV, per germline. CDR3 in amino acids: CASSQDGFYTDTQYF. The DNA of the CDR3 is TGTGCCAGCAGCCAGGACGGGTTCTACACAGATACGCAGTATTTT.

This clonotype has just a few counts. This rearrangement joins TRBV7-8 to TRBJ2-5; D remains unclear. Germline-derived CDR1 and CDR2 are SGHVS and FQNEAQ. The CDR3 extends over 12 amino acids. Trimming removed 2 bases at V and 5 bases at J, with 6 bases between. CDR3 DNA: TGTGCCAGCAGCTTATTGGTCGAGACCCAGTACTTC. It encodes CASSLLVETQYF.

This clonotype was seen many times. The gene calls are TRBV10-3 and TRBJ2-3, with TRBD1 matching over 9 bases. Looked up from germline, CDR1 is ENHRY and CDR2 is SYGVKD. With 7 bases clipped from V and 1 base from J, the junction kept 12 bases outside the gene matches. CDR3 length: 17 residues. The CDR3 sequence is CAITKKPTGGGTDTQYF. The CDR3 nucleotides are TGTGCCATCACCAAAAAACCGACAGGGGGGGGCACAGATACGCAGTATTTT.

There are a few counts of this clonotype. This sequence joins TRBV30 and TRBJ1-2, with 8 bases lining up with TRBD1. V trimming: 0 bases; J trimming: 4 bases; junction bases outside the gene matches: 4. The CDR3 is 14 residues long. Germline loops: CDR1 GTSNPN, CDR2 SVGIG (reference sequence). CDR3 loop: CAWSVQGGLYGYTF. The CDR3 DNA reads as TGTGCCTGGAGTGTACAGGGGGGGCTCTATGGCTACACCTTC.

The table lists this clonotype with many counts. The chain has TRBV5-1 and TRBJ2-1, with 8 bases fitting TRBD1. Germline trimming cut 1 base from V and 6 bases from J; bases unmatched to any gene: 0. The CDR3 is 13 residues long. Germline V gives CDR1 SGHRS, CDR2 YFSETQ. CDR3 residues: CASSLTGGNEQFF. CDR3 coding DNA: TGCGCCAGCAGCTTGACAGGGGGCAATGAGCAGTTCTTC.

V gene TRBV24-1 combines with J gene TRBJ1-6, with 7 bases lining up with TRBD1. Trimming removed 4 bases from V and 2 bases from J; junction bases left unmatched: 7. Germline loops: CDR1 KGHDR, CDR2 SFDVKD. The CDR3 extends over 17 amino acids. CDR3 loop: CATSDSGGRPYNSPLHF. CDR3 DNA sequence: TGTGCCACCAGTGACTCAGGGGGTAGGCCCTATAATTCACCCCTCCACTTT.

V is TRBV28 and J is TRBJ2-7; 8 positions match TRBD2. The junction had 11 bases not matched to a gene; V was cut back by 6 bases and J by 4 bases. The germline gives CDR1 MDHEN, CDR2 SYDVKM. CDR3 size: 15 residues. In DNA form, the CDR3 reads TGTGCCAGCAGACGGGGGCGGGAGGAAATTTACGAGCAGTACTTC. Its translation is CASRRGREEIYEQYF. The variable domain in full, completed from reference TRBV28 and TRBJ2-7, reads DVKVTQSSRYLVKRTGEKVFLECVQDMDHENMFWYRQDPGLGLRLIYFSYDVKMKEKGDIPEGYSVSREKKERFSLILESASTNQTSMYLCASRRGREEIYEQYFGPGTRLTVT.

Ten or more counts support this clonotype. J is TRBJ2-3 and V is TRBV12-3 or TRBV12-4; 9 bases line up with TRBD2. There are 18 residues in the CDR3. The J segment lost 0 bases and the V segment lost 3 bases, leaving 10 bases of the junction unmatched. In nucleotides, the CDR3 is TGTGCCAGCAGTTTCTTGCTAGCGGGGCGCTCTAGCACAGATACGCAGTATTTT. Encoded protein: CASSFLLAGRSSTDTQYF.